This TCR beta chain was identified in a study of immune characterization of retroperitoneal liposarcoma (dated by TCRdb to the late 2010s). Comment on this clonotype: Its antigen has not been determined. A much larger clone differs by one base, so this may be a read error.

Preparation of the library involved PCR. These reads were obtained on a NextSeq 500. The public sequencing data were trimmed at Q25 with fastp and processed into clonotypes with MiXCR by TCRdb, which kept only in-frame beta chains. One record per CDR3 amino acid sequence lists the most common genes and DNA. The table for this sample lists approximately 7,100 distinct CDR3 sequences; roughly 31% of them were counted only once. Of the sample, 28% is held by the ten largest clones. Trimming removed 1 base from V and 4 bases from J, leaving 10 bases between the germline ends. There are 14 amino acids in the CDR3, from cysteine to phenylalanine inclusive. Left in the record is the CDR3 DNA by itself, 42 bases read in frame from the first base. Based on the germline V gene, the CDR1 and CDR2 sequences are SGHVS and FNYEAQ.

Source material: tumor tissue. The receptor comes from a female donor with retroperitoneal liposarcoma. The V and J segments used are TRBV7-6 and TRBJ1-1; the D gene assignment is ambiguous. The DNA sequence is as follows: TGTGCCAGCAGCTTAGTTCCTTGGACCACTGAAGCTTTCTTT. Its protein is CASSLVPWTTEAFF.